Listed here are 8 T cell receptor beta chains from one sample, sequenced in a study of blood T cell repertoires in COVID-19. Method: immunoSEQ multiplex PCR; TCRdb's copy keeps in-frame clones and lacks some. The repertoire holds 70,000 to 95,000 clones, roughly nine tenths seen once, with roughly 1.5% in the top ten. Sequencing was performed on peripheral blood. The receptors were gathered from a human donor with active COVID-19. The donor label of this sample is uncertain.

V gene TRBV7-2 combines with J gene TRBJ2-2; tentative D call: TRBD1 (5 bases). This CDR3 has 13 amino acids. Trimming stripped 5 bases from V and 5 bases from J, with 9 bases between. Looked up from germline, CDR1 is SGHTA and CDR2 is FQGNSA. The CDR3 spells CASSADITGELFF. CDR3 in DNA: TGTGCCAGCAGCGCGGACATAACCGGGGAGCTGTTTTTT.

The CDR3 loop is CASSLDSSANYGYTF. The CDR3, as DNA: TGTGCCAGCAGCTTAGATAGCAGCGCTAACTATGGCTACACCTTC. The rearrangement links TRBV7-2 to TRBJ1-2; D uncertain. The V and J ends lost 1 base and 0 bases respectively, with 9 bases between them. CDR1 and CDR2 (germline): SGHTA, FQGNSA. The CDR3 covers 15 residues.

This chain links TRBV19 with TRBJ2-3; 11 nucleotides align to TRBD2. Trimming removed 6 bases from V and 2 bases from J; junction bases left unmatched: 7. The CDR3 consists of 16 residues. Germline V CDR1 and CDR2: LNHDA, SQIVND (reference sequence). CDR3 in amino acids: CASSKTSGVYTDTQYF. CDR3 DNA sequence: TGTGCCAGTAGCAAGACTAGCGGGGTATACACAGATACGCAGTATTTT.

The chain combines TRBV6-2 or TRBV6-3 with TRBJ2-7; unclear D gene. V lost 6 bases, J lost 0 bases, and 12 bases lay in between. Germline lookup yields CDR1 MNHEY and CDR2 SVGEGT. The CDR3 spans 14 residues. CDR3 loop: CASSPLTASYEQYF. CDR3 nucleotides: TGTGCCAGCAGCCCCCTCACAGCCTCCTACGAGCAGTACTTC.

The V and J genes are TRBV13 and TRBJ2-3; 7 positions agree with TRBD2. Germline CDR1 and CDR2: PRHDT and FYEKMQ (reference sequence). The CDR3 sequence is 16 residues long. V trimming: 5 bases; J trimming: 1 base; junction bases outside the gene matches: 9. The CDR3 region is CASSPPLAEGTDTQYF. CDR3 nucleotides: TGTGCCAGCAGCCCGCCGCTAGCGGAGGGCACAGATACGCAGTATTTT.

The chain links TRBV19 to TRBJ2-1; 9 nucleotides agree with TRBD2. This CDR3 comprises 16 residues. J lost 6 bases, V lost 1 base, and 7 bases had no gene match. Germline lookup yields CDR1 LNHDA and CDR2 SQIVND (reference sequence). CDR3: CASSIGRGGRANEQFF. The CDR3 DNA sequence: TGTGCCAGTAGTATAGGGCGGGGGGGCCGAGCCAATGAGCAGTTCTTC.

The chain recombines TRBV4-3 with TRBJ1-1, with a weak D call TRBD1 (6 bases). The CDR3 contains 15 residues. V shed 2 bases and J shed 7 bases, with 17 bases lying between them. Per germline, CDR1 LGHNA and CDR2 YSLEER. The CDR3 region is CASSQYPGTPDEAFF. CDR3 bases: TGCGCCAGCAGCCAATACCCAGGGACACCAGATGAAGCTTTCTTT.

The CDR3 nucleotides read TGCGCCAGCAGCCAAGACGCCGGGGGGCCCGCCCCCGGGGAGCTGTTTTTT. This codes for CASSQDAGGPAPGELFF. This rearrangement joins TRBV4-3 to TRBJ2-2; D perhaps matches TRBD2 (7 bases). The CDR3 is made up of 17 amino acids. The ends were cut back, 0 bases at V and 6 bases at J, with 17 bases in the middle. The germline CDR1 and CDR2 sequences are LGHNA and YSLEER.